This T cell receptor beta chain was obtained from a study of shared clonotypes between healthy human individuals. The study's findings and limits: Naive CD4 clonotypes were shared across a few donors at about 5%. The expectation was that sequencing depth would affect clonotype sharing among donors.

In regard to this clone: Antigen: not known.

J was trimmed by 2 bases and V by 5 bases; bases with no gene match: 4. Germline lookup yields CDR1 SGHRS and CDR2 YFSETQ. This CDR3 has 14 residues. The assay was immunoSEQ multiplex PCR, and TCRdb's table has in-frame clones only and misses some. The data show fewer than 200,000 clones, approximately 62% seen once. Sequenced material: memory CD4+ T cells sorted from blood. Subset specified: CD45RA-negative fraction. This TCR was recovered from a man between 25 and 39 years old in good health. This chain links TRBV5-1 with TRBJ2-3; TRBD2 matches at 8 bases. CDR3 sequence reads: CASSRGGSTDTQYF. Here the CDR3 DNA reads TGCGCCAGCAGTCGGGGGGGTTCCACAGATACGCAGTATTTT.